Each of the 17 T cell receptor beta chains below was sequenced from the same sample in a study of shared clonotypes between healthy human individuals. The assay was immunoSEQ multiplex PCR, and TCRdb's table has in-frame clones only and misses some. This table holds 2 million to 3 million clones, under 95% found once. Material: naive CD4+ T cells from PBMCs. This sample's subset: CD45RA+ positively selected. The source is a man aged 18-30 years in good health. Some clones in this sample may be carry-over from other donors' samples.

In this sample, this clone turned up once. V usage is TRBV7-3 and J usage is TRBJ2-3; 8 bases match TRBD2. V was pared by 8 bases and J by 6 bases, with 7 bases of the junction left unmatched. Germline loops: CDR1 SGHTA, CDR2 FQGTGA. The CDR3 extends over 13 amino acids. The CDR3 region is CASGEAGADTQYF. The CDR3 coding sequence is TGTGCCAGCGGGGAAGCGGGAGCCGATACGCAGTATTTT.

For this clone: Within the sample, other DNA sequences also encode this same CDR3. The genes are TRBV5-1 and TRBJ1-3; unclear D gene. Germline V lookup: CDR1 SGHRS, CDR2 YFSETQ. The CDR3 consists of 14 residues. Trimming removed 4 bases from V and 0 bases from J, with 8 bases in between. CDR3 sequence: CASSRTVSGNTIYF. As DNA, the CDR3 is TGCGCCAGCAGCCGGACGGTCTCTGGAAACACCATATATTTT.

The V gene is TRBV29-1, the J gene TRBJ1-2; unclear D gene. The CDR3 covers 13 residues. V was clipped by 4 bases and J by 3 bases, with 12 bases between them. Germline V gene lookup returns CDR1 SQVTM and CDR2 ANQGSEA. The CDR3 reads CSVVVGRDYGYTF. In nucleotides, the CDR3 is TGCAGCGTTGTAGTTGGGAGGGACTATGGCTACACCTTC.

The chain links TRBV5-1 to TRBJ2-2, with unresolved D. The V end was cut by 0 bases, the J end by 0 bases, with 12 bases between. Germline CDR1 is SGHRS and CDR2 is YFSETQ. This CDR3 comprises 17 residues. The CDR3 coding sequence is TGCGCCAGCAGCTTGGAACCCGCCCCCGCGAACACCGGGGAGCTGTTTTTT. It specifies CASSLEPAPANTGELFF.

This chain connects TRBV5-1 to TRBJ2-7; tentatively, D is TRBD1 or TRBD2 (6 bases each). Trimming removed 2 bases at V and 4 bases at J, with 19 bases between. Germline V gene data show CDR1 as SGHRS and CDR2 as YFSETQ. The CDR3 is made up of 16 amino acids. CDR3 nucleotide sequence: TGCGCCAGCAGCTTAAAGGCCGGGGGCAGTGGGTACGAGCAGTACTTC. Translating it yields CASSLKAGGSGYEQYF.

This clone was observed a few times. The rearrangement links TRBV5-1 to TRBJ2-1; D might be TRBD1 (5 bases). The V end lost 2 bases, the J end lost 0 bases, and 9 bases lay between the germline ends. Per germline, CDR1 SGHRS and CDR2 YFSETQ. The CDR3 is made up of 15 amino acids. The DNA of the CDR3 is TGCGCCAGCAGCTTAAGGGGAACCTCCTACAATGAGCAGTTCTTC. Translated, it gives CASSLRGTSYNEQFF. Drawing the rest from reference TRBV5-1 and TRBJ2-1, the complete variable domain is KAGVTQTPRYLIKTRGQQVTLSCSPISGHRSVSWYQQTPGQGLQFLFEYFSETQRNKGNFPGRFSGRQFSNSRSEMNVSTLELGDSALYLCASSLRGTSYNEQFFGPGTRLTVL.

About this clone itself: The sample has other DNA sequences that encode this CDR3 too. The gene calls are TRBV5-1 and TRBJ1-1; no firm D call. V lost 0 bases to trimming and J lost 1 base, with 7 bases between them. Germline CDR1 is SGHRS and CDR2 is YFSETQ. The CDR3 contains 14 residues. CDR3 loop: CASSLALGNTEAFF. CDR3 sequence (DNA): TGCGCCAGCAGCTTGGCATTGGGGAACACTGAAGCTTTCTTT.

This clone was seen a few times. V usage is TRBV19 and J usage is TRBJ2-5; maybe TRBD1 (5 bases). This CDR3 has 16 amino acids. V lost 4 bases to trimming and J lost 4 bases, with 19 bases between them. Germline V lookup: CDR1 LNHDA, CDR2 SQIVND (reference sequence). CDR3 sequence reads: CASSTLWGSEGETQYF. Written as DNA, the CDR3 is TGTGCCAGTAGTACACTTTGGGGCAGCGAAGGAGAGACCCAGTACTTC. Full variable domain (missing parts from reference TRBV19 and TRBJ2-5): DGGITQSPKYLFRKEGQNVTLSCEQNLNHDAMYWYRQDPGQGLRLIYYSQIVNDFQKGDIAEGYSVSREKKESFPLTVTSAQKNPTAFYLCASSTLWGSEGETQYFGPGTRLLVL.

V is TRBV29-1 and J is TRBJ2-1; D possibly matches TRBD1 or TRBD2 (6 bases each). Germline-derived CDR1 and CDR2 are SQVTM and ANQGSEA. The CDR3 runs to 14 residues. V dropped 6 bases and J dropped 0 bases, with 12 bases sitting between them. CDR3 nucleotide sequence: TGCAGCGTCCGGGGGCGGGACTCCTACAATGAGCAGTTCTTC. Translating gives CSVRGRDSYNEQFF.

This clone was seen a single time. The chain employs TRBV5-1 and TRBJ1-2; D is possibly TRBD1 (6 bases). The germline V gene has CDR1 SGHRS and CDR2 YFSETQ. CDR3 length: 15 residues. Trimming stripped 2 bases from V and 5 bases from J, with 16 bases between. CDR3 in amino acids: CASSLQGGTGYGYTF. DNA of the CDR3: TGCGCCAGCAGCTTACAAGGGGGGACGGGATATGGCTACACCTTC.

For this clone: Other nucleotide sequences from this sample produce the same CDR3. The V gene is TRBV7-9, the J gene TRBJ1-2; D remains unclear. Trimming took 1 base from V and 0 from J, leaving 6 bases between them. The length of the CDR3 is 14 residues. CDR1 is SEHNR and CDR2 is FQNEAQ in the germline V gene (reference sequence). The CDR3 sequence is CASSLGTANYGYTF. In DNA, the CDR3 is TGTGCCAGCAGCTTAGGGACGGCTAACTATGGCTACACCTTC. The variable domain in full, with the rest retrieved from reference TRBV7-9 and TRBJ1-2, is DTGVSQNPRHKITKRGQNVTFRCDPISEHNRLYWYRQTLGQGPEFLTYFQNEAQLEKSRLLSDRFSAERPKGSFSTLEIQRTEQGDSAMYLCASSLGTANYGYTFGSGTRLTVV.

On this clone itself: Within the sample, other DNA sequences also encode this same CDR3. The chain links TRBV7-3 to TRBJ2-1; 8 positions match TRBD2. The trim removed 3 bases at V and 4 bases at J, leaving 5 bases unmatched. The length of the CDR3 is 15 residues. The germline V gene encodes CDR1 SGHTA and CDR2 FQGTGA. The CDR3 DNA reads as TGTGCCAGCAGCTTGCGGCGGGAGGCTTACAATGAGCAGTTCTTC. Protein product: CASSLRREAYNEQFF.

The chain recombines TRBV5-1 with TRBJ1-1; D uncertain. Germline CDR1 SGHRS, CDR2 YFSETQ. Trimming took 3 bases from V and 4 from J, leaving 16 bases between them. The CDR3 is 15 residues long. As DNA, the CDR3 is TGCGCCAGCAGCTCGTTACCCCAGGAGGGCACTGAAGCTTTCTTT. It encodes CASSSLPQEGTEAFF.

V is TRBV11-3 and J is TRBJ2-7; 7 bases match TRBD1. Trimming took 6 bases from V and 6 from J; bases not matched to a gene: 8. The germline V gene encodes CDR1 SGHNT and CDR2 YENEEA. The CDR3 runs 13 residues. In DNA form, the CDR3 reads TGTGCCAGCAGAAAGCATCCAGGGGGCGAGCAGTACTTC. Translating it yields CASRKHPGGEQYF.

The chain recombines TRBV4-3 with TRBJ2-2; D is possibly TRBD1 or TRBD2 (5 bases each). CDR3 length: 17 amino acids. CDR1 is LGHNA, CDR2 YSLEER, per germline. Deletions cut 0 bases from V and 5 bases from J, with 16 bases between. CDR3 nucleotide sequence: TGCGCCAGCAGCCAAGAATGGCAGGTCTGGGGGACCGGGGAGCTGTTTTTT. Translated: CASSQEWQVWGTGELFF.

The V gene is TRBV28, the J gene TRBJ2-7; possible D gene TRBD1, 6 bases. The CDR3 consists of 14 residues. Germline V CDR1 and CDR2: MDHEN, SYDVKM. Trimming left V 5 bases short and J 7 bases short, with 18 bases between. This CDR3 reads CASSRRATQGEQYF. The CDR3 coding sequence is TGTGCCAGCAGTCGCCGGGCCACTCAGGGGGAGCAGTACTTC.

This chain links TRBV11-3 with TRBJ2-5, with TRBD2 as a possible D gene (5 bases). Trimming took off 1 base at V and 7 bases at J, with 10 bases between the two ends. The CDR3 extends over 13 amino acids. CDR1 is SGHNT and CDR2 is YENEEA in the germline V gene. DNA for the CDR3: TGTGCCAGCAGCTTAGGTTTGGCGGGGACCCAGTACTTC. Its translation: CASSLGLAGTQYF.